This T cell receptor (beta chain) was found in a study of long-term antiretroviral therapy in people with HIV. On the study more broadly: In the earliest collections, sampling predates the 2015 immediate-ART recommendation by about a decade.

This was the immunoSEQ v3.0 assay at survey level. The method was immunoSEQ multiplex PCR; TCRdb's version includes in-frame clones alone and lacks a portion of them. The table records roughly 10,000 clones, 81% of them present only once. V dropped 5 bases and J dropped 0; count of bases not matched to a gene: 8. CDR3 length: 16 residues. Germline values: CDR1 SEHNR, CDR2 FQNEAQ (reference sequence). The chain recombines TRBV7-9 with TRBJ2-5; 8 bases match TRBD2. This sample comprised unsorted PBMCs, obtained 1.8 years after starting antiretroviral therapy. This receptor was obtained from a middle-aged man with HIV. In DNA form, the CDR3 reads TGTGCCAGCAGCCCGTTGGTAGCGGGGTACCAAGAGACCCAGTACTTC. It translates to CASSPLVAGYQETQYF.